Listed below are T cell receptor beta chains from one sample, sequenced in a study of relationships among human T cell subsets. Each CDR3 protein gets one entry after TCRdb re-called the multiplex PCR reads with MiXCR. The table shows roughly 15,000 distinct CDR3 sequences, with roughly three fifths occurring only once. Input material: Tregs sorted from blood. These receptors were taken from a man aged 40-50 years in good health. Each CDR3 is given with its conserved first and last residue. Fields, in order: D gene, clone size, V gene, J gene, CDR3 DNA, CDR3 protein. The D gene is left open where the match is weak. The size field is filled for only some rows; it gives once, few, many or a size class.

NA	once	TRBV20-1	TRBJ1-2	TGCAGCCCGGAGGGATCTAACTATGGCTACACCTTC	CSPEGSNYGYTF
NA	NA	TRBV10-3	TRBJ2-1	TGTGCCATCAGTGATCCCCCGGGAGCGACCGAGCAGTTCTTC	CAISDPPGATEQFF
NA	NA	TRBV19	TRBJ2-7	TGTGCCAGTAGTATTCCCGGGGGCGGCGAGCAGTACTTC	CASSIPGGGEQYF
NA	NA	TRBV20-1	TRBJ1-5	TGCAGTGCTAGTAAAGGCGTTAGCAATCAGCCCCAGCATTTT	CSASKGVSNQPQHF
NA	NA	TRBV11-2	TRBJ2-5	TGTGCCAGCAGCTTCGACTCCCAAGAGACCCAGTACTTC	CASSFDSQETQYF
NA	NA	TRBV20-1	TRBJ2-1	TGCAGTGCTAGAGATCCGAAGGGTAAGGATGAGCAGTTCTTC	CSARDPKGKDEQFF
NA	NA	TRBV10-2	TRBJ1-1	TGCGCCAGCAGTGATGTCGACACTGAAGCTTTCTTT	CASSDVDTEAFF
TRBD1	NA	TRBV12-3/TRBV12-4	TRBJ1-2	TGTGCCAGCAGTCCCCCGACAGGGACCTACACCTTC	CASSPPTGTYTF
NA	NA	TRBV5-1	TRBJ2-5	TGCGCCAGCAGCTTGGAGGCCGGAAAACAAGAGACCCAGTACTTC	CASSLEAGKQETQYF
NA	NA	TRBV28	TRBJ1-5	TGTGCCAGCAGTTTAATGGACAGTTTGGGAAATCAGCCCCAGCATTTT	CASSLMDSLGNQPQHF
NA	NA	TRBV7-9	TRBJ2-2	TGTGCCAGCAGCTTATCACAGACTAACACCGGGGAGCTGTTTTTT	CASSLSQTNTGELFF
TRBD2	NA	TRBV2	TRBJ2-1	TGTGCCAGCAGAGCGGGGCCCCTCAATGAGCAGTTCTTC	CASRAGPLNEQFF
NA	NA	TRBV10-2	TRBJ1-2	TGCGCCAGCAGTGGGGTCGATGGCTACACCTTC	CASSGVDGYTF
TRBD1	NA	TRBV29-1	TRBJ1-5	TGCAGCGTTCGCACAGGGGGCAATCAGCCCCAGCATTTT	CSVRTGGNQPQHF
TRBD2	NA	TRBV5-4	TRBJ2-1	TGTGCCAGCAGCTTGTGGGGAGGGGCACGGGAGCAGTTCTTC	CASSLWGGAREQFF
TRBD2	NA	TRBV5-4	TRBJ2-1	TGTGCCAGCAGCTTACTAGCGGGGGGCAGGAATGAGCAGTTCTTC	CASSLLAGGRNEQFF
NA	few	TRBV28	TRBJ1-4	TGTGCCAGCAGTGCCTCGGACGGAGGTGAAAAACTGTTTTTT	CASSASDGGEKLFF
TRBD1	few	TRBV25-1	TRBJ1-2	TGTGCCAGCCAACCCCGGACAGGGGGCGTGGATGGCTACACCTTC	CASQPRTGGVDGYTF
NA	NA	TRBV11-3	TRBJ2-3	TGTGCCAGCAGCTTAGTTGGCGCCCCTTTTCTACGGCCAGATACGCAGTATTTT	CASSLVGAPFLRPDTQYF
NA	NA	TRBV10-1	TRBJ2-4	TGCGCCAGCAGTGAAAAGGTACAGGCGCCCCAGGACATTCAGTACTTC	CASSEKVQAPQDIQYF
TRBD1	NA	TRBV5-1	TRBJ1-6	TGCGCCAGCAGCCCGGGGGCAGGGGGCTCCCCCTCACCCCTCCACTTT	CASSPGAGGSPSPLHF
TRBD1	NA	TRBV5-1	TRBJ2-3	TGCGCCAGCAGATATTCGGGACAGTCGAGCACAGATACGCAGTATTTT	CASRYSGQSSTDTQYF
NA	few	TRBV12-3/TRBV12-4	TRBJ1-1	TGTGCCAGCAGTTCAAGGGTGGAGAACACTGAAGCTTTCTTT	CASSSRVENTEAFF
NA	NA	TRBV10-3	TRBJ1-2	TGTGCCATCAGTGGGGGTCAGGACTATGGCTACACCTTC	CAISGGQDYGYTF
NA	few	TRBV28	TRBJ2-3	TGTGCCATTAGCGGTCCAATCCTACAGGGCCCCGCAGATACGCAGTATTTT	CAISGPILQGPADTQYF
TRBD2	NA	TRBV20-1	TRBJ2-3	TGCAGTGCTAGAGATAGTCTAGCGGGTCGCACAGATACGCAGTATTTT	CSARDSLAGRTDTQYF
NA	NA	TRBV4-2	TRBJ2-7	TGTGCCAGCAGCCCAGGGGCCACCTACGAGCAGTACTTC	CASSPGATYEQYF
TRBD1	NA	TRBV19	TRBJ1-2	TGTGCCAGTAGTCTTGGACAGGGATCTGCCTATGGCTACACCTTC	CASSLGQGSAYGYTF
TRBD2	NA	TRBV11-2	TRBJ2-3	TGTGCCAGCAGCCCCGCCGGCACTAGCGGGAGAGATACGCAGTATTTT	CASSPAGTSGRDTQYF
NA	NA	TRBV5-1	TRBJ2-7	TGCGCCAGCAGCCTGGCAAGACAGGCGGACGAGCAGTACTTC	CASSLARQADEQYF
TRBD2	NA	TRBV5-1	TRBJ2-7	TGCGCCAGTAGCTTTTCTGGGACTAGTATTTACGAGCAGTACTTC	CASSFSGTSIYEQYF
NA	NA	TRBV27	TRBJ2-6	TGTGCCAGCAGCCAAGGGATTACAGGGACTGGGGCCAACGTCCTGACTTTC	CASSQGITGTGANVLTF
NA	NA	TRBV2	TRBJ2-1	TGTGCCAGCAGGTGGGGGCGGGACCACAATGAGCAGTTCTTC	CASRWGRDHNEQFF
TRBD2	NA	TRBV20-1	TRBJ2-5	TGCAGTGCTAGGCGGGAGCGAGAGACCCAGTACTTC	CSARRERETQYF
NA	NA	TRBV28	TRBJ2-7	TGTGCCAGCAGTCGTCAATCGGGCGACGAGCAGTACTTC	CASSRQSGDEQYF
NA	NA	TRBV4-1	TRBJ1-2	TGCGCCAGCTCACAGGCCCAGAGGTATGGCTACACCTTC	CASSQAQRYGYTF
NA	NA	TRBV20-1	TRBJ2-5	TGCAGTGCTAGAGGAAGGGGGGCCGAGACCCAGTACTTC	CSARGRGAETQYF
TRBD2	few	TRBV20-1	TRBJ2-7	TGCAGTGCTAGTTGGGCTAGCGGATCCTACGAGCAGTACTTC	CSASWASGSYEQYF
TRBD2	NA	TRBV7-3	TRBJ2-3	TGTGCCAGCAGCTTAAATACGGGAGGAGCGGATACGCAGTATTTT	CASSLNTGGADTQYF
NA	NA	TRBV6-6	TRBJ1-1	TGTGCCAGCAAGGAGGGGTTCACTGAAGCTTTCTTT	CASKEGFTEAFF
NA	few	TRBV21-1	TRBJ2-3	TGTGCCAGCAGCAAAGGGGCAGATACGCAGTATTTT	CASSKGADTQYF
NA	NA	TRBV7-6	TRBJ2-5	TGTGCCAGCAGCTTGGAGGACGGACAAGAGACCCAGTACTTC	CASSLEDGQETQYF
NA	NA	TRBV27	TRBJ1-1	TGTGCCAGCAGTTTTAGAGAGAACACTGAAGCTTTCTTT	CASSFRENTEAFF
NA	NA	TRBV29-1	TRBJ2-1	TGCAGCGTTACCGGGACTGGGGGCTACAATGAGCAGTTCTTC	CSVTGTGGYNEQFF
NA	NA	TRBV18	TRBJ2-5	TGTGCCAGCTCACCACCCCTCCTCGAGACCCAGTACTTC	CASSPPLLETQYF
TRBD1	NA	TRBV27	TRBJ2-4	TGTGCCAGCAGTCCACAGGGGGTTAGCGACATTCAGTACTTC	CASSPQGVSDIQYF
NA	NA	TRBV5-4	TRBJ2-3	TGCGCCAGCAGCTTGAGGGCGGTCACAGATACGCAGTATTTT	CASSLRAVTDTQYF
NA	NA	TRBV4-1	TRBJ2-7	TGCGCCAGCAGCCAAGGGACAGCTCTCTACGAGCAGTACTTC	CASSQGTALYEQYF
NA	few	TRBV20-1	TRBJ2-1	TGCAGTGCTAGACCTCCGTACGGGACTGTCAAGCATGAGCAGTTCTTC	CSARPPYGTVKHEQFF
NA	NA	TRBV28	TRBJ1-5	TGTGCCAGCGGGACACCTAATCAGCCCCAGCATTTT	CASGTPNQPQHF